Listed below are T cell receptor beta chains from one sample, sequenced in a study of shared clonotypes between healthy human individuals. Some clones are missing from TCRdb's copy, which holds only in-frame ones; the method was immunoSEQ multiplex PCR. This table holds some 2,000,000 clones, roughly 95% found once. The specimen was naive CD4+ T cells sorted from blood. The receptor set was obtained from a man aged 18 to 29 in good health. The CDR3 runs from the conserved cysteine through the conserved F or W. The order of the fields is J gene, D gene, CDR3 length, V gene, clone size, CDR3 DNA, CDR3 protein. D genes are given only for firm matches. Clone size, where shown, is once, few, many, or a class for clones that have expanded.

>TRBJ2-7|TRBD1|17|TRBV4-1|-
TGCGCCAGCAGCCAGAATCCGGGACAGGGTAGTTCTTACGAGCAGTACTTC
CASSQNPGQGSSYEQYF
>TRBJ1-2|TRBD1|14|TRBV10-2|-
TGCGCCAGCAGTCGGGACAGGGCTAACTATGGCTACACCTTC
CASSRDRANYGYTF
>TRBJ2-7|-|15|TRBV5-4|once
TGTGCCAGCAGCTTTGAGGACCGGGGAACCTACGAGCAGTACTTC
CASSFEDRGTYEQYF
>TRBJ1-1|-|12|TRBV6-6|few
TGTGCCAGCAGTTACGGGGACACTGAAGCTTTCTTT
CASSYGDTEAFF
>TRBJ1-5|TRBD1|14|TRBV6-1|-
TGTGCCAGCAGTGGCGGGACAGGGAATCAGCCCCAGCATTTT
CASSGGTGNQPQHF
>TRBJ2-7|-|13|TRBV9|-
TGTGCCAGCAGCGTAGGGGGGGTCTACGAGCAGTACTTC
CASSVGGVYEQYF
>TRBJ2-5|-|13|TRBV2|-
TGTGCCAGCAGTGAATTTGACCAAGAGACCCAGTACTTC
CASSEFDQETQYF
>TRBJ2-2|TRBD2|16|TRBV7-8|-
TGTGCCAGCAGCTCCGGGACTAGCGGAAACACCGGGGAGCTGTTTTTT
CASSSGTSGNTGELFF
>TRBJ1-5|-|11|TRBV2|-
TGTGCCAGCAGTGTCGATCAGCCCCAGCATTTT
CASSVDQPQHF
>TRBJ2-7|TRBD2|14|TRBV9|-
TGTGCCAGCAGCAGGACTAGCGGGATCTACGAGCAGTACTTC
CASSRTSGIYEQYF
>TRBJ1-1|-|13|TRBV2|once
TGTGCCAGCAGTTATATGGGTGGGACTGAAGCTTTCTTT
CASSYMGGTEAFF
>TRBJ2-2|-|17|TRBV7-2|-
TGTGCCAGCAGCTTAGGGGCTACCAGGCCGAACACCGGGGAGCTGTTTTTT
CASSLGATRPNTGELFF
>TRBJ2-3|-|11|TRBV6-6|-
TGTGCCAGCAGTTACGTAGATACGCAGTATTTT
CASSYVDTQYF
>TRBJ2-3|-|14|TRBV6-4|-
TGTGCCACCCGAGTCAACTTCGGAACAGATACGCAGTATTTT
CATRVNFGTDTQYF
>TRBJ1-2|TRBD1|15|TRBV7-2|-
TGTGCCAGCAGCCCAGGGGGGGCGATGTCCTATGGCTACACCTTC
CASSPGGAMSYGYTF
>TRBJ2-5|TRBD2|16|TRBV28|-
TGTGCCAGCACCCCCCGACTAGCGGGAGGGGGAGAGACCCAGTACTTC
CASTPRLAGGGETQYF
>TRBJ2-5|TRBD1|14|TRBV30|-
TGTGCCTGGAGTTGGACAGGGGCGAGCGAGACCCAGTACTTC
CAWSWTGASETQYF
>TRBJ2-1|-|16|TRBV19|-
TGTGCCAGTAGTAGGGAGCAGGGGGGGGCAGACAATGAGCAGTTCTTC
CASSREQGGADNEQFF
>TRBJ1-2|-|13|TRBV6-5|once
TGTGCCAGCTCGCGCGACCTTAACTATGGCTACACCTTC
CASSRDLNYGYTF
>TRBJ1-5|-|12|TRBV7-3|-
TGTGCCAGCAGCTTAACCGATCAGCCCCAGCATTTT
CASSLTDQPQHF
>TRBJ2-7|-|15|TRBV5-1|-
TGCGCCAGCAGCAAGATTGGGGCATTCTCCGACGAGCAGTACTTC
CASSKIGAFSDEQYF
>TRBJ2-1|TRBD2|15|TRBV5-1|-
TGCGCCAGCAGCCTACGGACTAGCGGGAGTAATGAGCAGTTCTTC
CASSLRTSGSNEQFF
>TRBJ2-1|-|16|TRBV5-4|-
TGTGCCAGCAGCCCCGACCGGGACACCAACTACAATGAGCAGTTCTTC
CASSPDRDTNYNEQFF
>TRBJ1-2|-|15|TRBV5-4|-
TGTGCCAGCAGCTCTGTGGACAGTGTGTTCTATGGCTACACCTTC
CASSSVDSVFYGYTF
>TRBJ1-1|TRBD1|15|TRBV6-1|-
TGTGCCAGCAGTGAAGCCGGGACAGCGGGACGAGAAGCTTTCTTT
CASSEAGTAGREAFF
>TRBJ2-5|-|11|TRBV10-2|-
TGCGCCAGGAAAACCAAAGAGACCCAGTACTTC
CARKTKETQYF
>TRBJ1-4|-|13|TRBV7-2|-
TGTGCCAGCAGCTTACCGCTGGGGGAAAAACTGTTTTTT
CASSLPLGEKLFF
>TRBJ2-1|TRBD1|13|TRBV6-1|-
TGTGCCAGCAGTTGGGACAGGGGTGATGAGCAGTTCTTC
CASSWDRGDEQFF
>TRBJ2-7|-|16|TRBV7-9|-
TGTGCCAGCAGCTTAGATTCCAGCAGGGACAACTACGAGCAGTACTTC
CASSLDSSRDNYEQYF
>TRBJ1-3|TRBD1|19|TRBV13|-
TGTGCCAGCAGCTTAGGTAGGGGGACAGGCATATCCTCTGGAAACACCATATATTTT
CASSLGRGTGISSGNTIYF
>TRBJ2-7|-|14|TRBV4-1|-
TGCGCCAGCAGCCAAGGGCAGCGTCCATACGAGCAGTACTTC
CASSQGQRPYEQYF
>TRBJ1-2|TRBD1|15|TRBV5-4|-
TGTGCCAGCAGCTCACAGGGGGCAGGGGACTATGGCTACACCTTC
CASSSQGAGDYGYTF
>TRBJ2-5|-|16|TRBV5-1|-
TGCGCCAGCAGCTCTGCCACAGCGGGCGTCCGAGAGACCCAGTACTTC
CASSSATAGVRETQYF
>TRBJ2-3|-|16|TRBV21-1|-
TGTGCCAGCAGCAAAAAAAGACGGGGGAGCACAGATACGCAGTATTTT
CASSKKRRGSTDTQYF
>TRBJ2-1|TRBD2|13|TRBV30|-
TGTGCCTGCGGACTAGCGGGAGTGGGTGAGCAGTTCTTC
CACGLAGVGEQFF
>TRBJ1-3|-|14|TRBV7-2|once
TGTGCCAGCAGCTTAGGTCTCAGCGGAAACACCATATATTTT
CASSLGLSGNTIYF